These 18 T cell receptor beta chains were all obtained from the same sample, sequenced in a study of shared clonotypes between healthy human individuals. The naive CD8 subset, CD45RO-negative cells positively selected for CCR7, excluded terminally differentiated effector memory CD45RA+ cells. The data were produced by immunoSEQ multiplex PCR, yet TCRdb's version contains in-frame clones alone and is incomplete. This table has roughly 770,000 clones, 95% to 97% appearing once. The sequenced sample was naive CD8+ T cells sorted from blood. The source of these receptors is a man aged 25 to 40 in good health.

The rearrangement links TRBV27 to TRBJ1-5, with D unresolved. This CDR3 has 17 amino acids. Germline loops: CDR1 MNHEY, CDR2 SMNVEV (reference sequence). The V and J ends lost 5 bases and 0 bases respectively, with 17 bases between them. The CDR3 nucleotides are TGTGCCAGCAGTCCCCTCTGGAGCGGCAATAGCAATCAGCCCCAGCATTTT. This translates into CASSPLWSGNSNQPQHF.

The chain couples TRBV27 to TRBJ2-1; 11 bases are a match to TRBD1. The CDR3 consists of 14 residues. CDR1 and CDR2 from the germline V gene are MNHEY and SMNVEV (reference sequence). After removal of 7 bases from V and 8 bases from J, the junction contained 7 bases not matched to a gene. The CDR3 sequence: CASMVRGQGDEQFF. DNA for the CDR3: TGTGCCAGCATGGTTCGGGGACAGGGGGATGAGCAGTTCTTC.

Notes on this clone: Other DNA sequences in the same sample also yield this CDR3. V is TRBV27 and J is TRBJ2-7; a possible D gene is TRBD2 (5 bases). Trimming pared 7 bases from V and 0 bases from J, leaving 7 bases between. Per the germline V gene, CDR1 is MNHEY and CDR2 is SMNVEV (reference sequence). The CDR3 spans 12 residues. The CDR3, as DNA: TGTGCCAGCACTGGGAGCTCCTACGAGCAGTACTTC. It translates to CASTGSSYEQYF.

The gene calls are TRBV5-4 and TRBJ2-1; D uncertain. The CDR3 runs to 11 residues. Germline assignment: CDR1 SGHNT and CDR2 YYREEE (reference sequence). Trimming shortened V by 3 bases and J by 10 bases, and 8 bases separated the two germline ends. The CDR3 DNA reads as TGTGCCAGCAGCTCCATTTCCGAGCAGTTCTTC. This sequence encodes CASSSISEQFF.

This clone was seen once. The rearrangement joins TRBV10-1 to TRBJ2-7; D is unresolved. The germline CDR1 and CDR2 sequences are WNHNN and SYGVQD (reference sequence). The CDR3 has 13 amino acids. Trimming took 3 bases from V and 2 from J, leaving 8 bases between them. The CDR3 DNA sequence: TGCGCCAGCAGTGAAGACACGGCCTACGAGCAGTACTTC. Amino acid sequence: CASSEDTAYEQYF.

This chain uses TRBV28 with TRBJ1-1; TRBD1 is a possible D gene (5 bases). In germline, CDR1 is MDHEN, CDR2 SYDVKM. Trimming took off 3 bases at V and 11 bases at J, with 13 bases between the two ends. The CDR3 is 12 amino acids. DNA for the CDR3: TGTGCCAGCAGTTTCAGGGAGAATAGGGCTTTCTTT. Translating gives CASSFRENRAFF.

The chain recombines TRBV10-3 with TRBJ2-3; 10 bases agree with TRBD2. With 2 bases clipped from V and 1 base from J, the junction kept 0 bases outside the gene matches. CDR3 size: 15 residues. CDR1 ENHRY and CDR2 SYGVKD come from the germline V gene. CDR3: CAISEGTSGTDTQYF. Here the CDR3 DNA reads TGTGCCATCAGTGAGGGGACTAGCGGCACAGATACGCAGTATTTT.

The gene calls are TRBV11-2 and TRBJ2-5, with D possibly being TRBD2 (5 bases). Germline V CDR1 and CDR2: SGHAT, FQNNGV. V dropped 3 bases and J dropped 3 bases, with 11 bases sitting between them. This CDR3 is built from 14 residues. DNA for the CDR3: TGTGCCAGCAGCTTGAGAGTAGCGAAAGAGACCCAGTACTTC. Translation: CASSLRVAKETQYF.

The DNA of the CDR3 is TGTGCCAGCAGCCCCGGCCGTTCCACATCGAATGAGCAGTTCTTC. This encodes CASSPGRSTSNEQFF. The chain links TRBV7-9 to TRBJ2-1; D is unresolved. V was cut by 5 bases and J by 7 bases, with 18 bases left in between. Looked up from germline, CDR1 is SEHNR and CDR2 is FQNEAQ (reference sequence). The CDR3 contains 15 residues.

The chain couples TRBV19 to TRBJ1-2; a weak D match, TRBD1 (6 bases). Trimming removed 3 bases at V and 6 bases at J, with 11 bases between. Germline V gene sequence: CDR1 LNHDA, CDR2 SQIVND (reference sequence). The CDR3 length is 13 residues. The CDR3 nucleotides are TGTGCCAGTAGTATTCACAGGGCTGATGGCTACACCTTC. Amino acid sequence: CASSIHRADGYTF.

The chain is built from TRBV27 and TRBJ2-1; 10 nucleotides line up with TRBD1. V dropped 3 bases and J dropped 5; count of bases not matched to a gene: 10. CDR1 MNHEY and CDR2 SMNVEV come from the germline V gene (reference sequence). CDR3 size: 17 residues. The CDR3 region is CASSFGQGGRPNNEQFF. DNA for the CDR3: TGTGCCAGCAGTTTCGGACAGGGGGGGCGTCCTAACAATGAGCAGTTCTTC.

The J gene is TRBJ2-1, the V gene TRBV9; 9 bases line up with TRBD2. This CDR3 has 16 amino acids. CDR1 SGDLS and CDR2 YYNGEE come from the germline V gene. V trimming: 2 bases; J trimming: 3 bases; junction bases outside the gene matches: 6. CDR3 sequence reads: CASSVGSGSGYNEQFF. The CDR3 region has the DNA TGTGCCAGCAGCGTGGGTAGCGGGAGTGGCTACAATGAGCAGTTCTTC. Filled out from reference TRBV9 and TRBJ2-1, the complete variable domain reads DSGVTQTPKHLITATGQRVTLRCSPRSGDLSVYWYQQSLDQGLQFLIQYYNGEERAKGNILERFSAQQFPDLHSELNLSSLELGDSALYFCASSVGSGSGYNEQFFGPGTRLTVL.

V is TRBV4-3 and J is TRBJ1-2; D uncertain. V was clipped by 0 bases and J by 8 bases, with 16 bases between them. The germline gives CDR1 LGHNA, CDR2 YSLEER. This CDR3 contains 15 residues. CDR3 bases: TGCGCCAGCAGCCAAGATTTGTCTCGGCGGCGCGGCTACACCTTC. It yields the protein CASSQDLSRRRGYTF.

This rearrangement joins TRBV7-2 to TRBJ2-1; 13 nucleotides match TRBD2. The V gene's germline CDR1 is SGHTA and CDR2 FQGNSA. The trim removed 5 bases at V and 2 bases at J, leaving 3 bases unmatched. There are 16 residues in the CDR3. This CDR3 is CASSRTSGSPYNEQFF. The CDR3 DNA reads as TGTGCCAGCAGCCGGACTAGCGGGAGTCCCTACAATGAGCAGTTCTTC.

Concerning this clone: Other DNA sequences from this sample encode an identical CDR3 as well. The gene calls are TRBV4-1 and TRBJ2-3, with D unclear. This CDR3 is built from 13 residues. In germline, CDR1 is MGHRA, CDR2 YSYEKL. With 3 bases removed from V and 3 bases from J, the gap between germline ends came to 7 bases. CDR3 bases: TGCGCCAGCAGCCAGGGAATAACAGATACGCAGTATTTT. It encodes CASSQGITDTQYF.

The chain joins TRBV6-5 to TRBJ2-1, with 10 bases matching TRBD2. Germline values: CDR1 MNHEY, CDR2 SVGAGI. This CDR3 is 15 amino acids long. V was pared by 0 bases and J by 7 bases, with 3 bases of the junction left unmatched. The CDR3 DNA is TGTGCCAGCAGTTACTCGGGACTAGCGAGGAATGAGCAGTTCTTC. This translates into CASSYSGLARNEQFF.

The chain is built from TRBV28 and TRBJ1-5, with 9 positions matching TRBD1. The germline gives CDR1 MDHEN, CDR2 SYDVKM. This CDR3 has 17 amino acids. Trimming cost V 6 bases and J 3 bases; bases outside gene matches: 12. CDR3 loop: CASSDAGTGISNQPQHF. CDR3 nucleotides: TGTGCCAGCAGCGACGCCGGGACAGGGATTTCCAATCAGCCCCAGCATTTT.

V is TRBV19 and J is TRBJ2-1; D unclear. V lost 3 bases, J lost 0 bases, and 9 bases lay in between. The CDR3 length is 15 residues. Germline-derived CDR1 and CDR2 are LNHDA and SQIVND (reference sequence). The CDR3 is CASSIPQTSYNEQFF. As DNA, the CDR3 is TGTGCCAGTAGTATCCCACAGACCTCCTACAATGAGCAGTTCTTC. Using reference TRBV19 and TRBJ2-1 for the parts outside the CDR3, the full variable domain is DGGITQSPKYLFRKEGQNVTLSCEQNLNHDAMYWYRQDPGQGLRLIYYSQIVNDFQKGDIAEGYSVSREKKESFPLTVTSAQKNPTAFYLCASSIPQTSYNEQFFGPGTRLTVL.